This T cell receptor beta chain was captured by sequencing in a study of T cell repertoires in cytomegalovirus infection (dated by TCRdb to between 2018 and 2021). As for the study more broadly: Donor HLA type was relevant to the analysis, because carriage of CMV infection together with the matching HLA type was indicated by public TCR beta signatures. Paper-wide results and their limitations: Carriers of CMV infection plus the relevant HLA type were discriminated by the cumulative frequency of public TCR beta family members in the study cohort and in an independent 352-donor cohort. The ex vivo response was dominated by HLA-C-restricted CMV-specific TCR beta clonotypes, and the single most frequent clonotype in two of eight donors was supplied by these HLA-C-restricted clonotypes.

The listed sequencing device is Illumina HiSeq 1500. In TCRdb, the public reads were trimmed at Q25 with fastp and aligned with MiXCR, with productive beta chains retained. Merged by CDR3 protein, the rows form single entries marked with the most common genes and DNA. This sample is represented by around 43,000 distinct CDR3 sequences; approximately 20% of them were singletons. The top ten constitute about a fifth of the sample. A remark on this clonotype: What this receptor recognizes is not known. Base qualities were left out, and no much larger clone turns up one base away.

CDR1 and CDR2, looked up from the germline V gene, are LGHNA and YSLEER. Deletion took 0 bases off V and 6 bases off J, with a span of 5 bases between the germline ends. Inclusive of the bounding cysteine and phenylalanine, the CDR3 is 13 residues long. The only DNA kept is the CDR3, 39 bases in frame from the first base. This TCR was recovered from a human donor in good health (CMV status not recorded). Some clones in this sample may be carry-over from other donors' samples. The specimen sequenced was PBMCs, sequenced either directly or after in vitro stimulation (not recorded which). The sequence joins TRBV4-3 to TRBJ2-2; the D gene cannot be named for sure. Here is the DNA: TGCGCCAGCAGCCAAGAGGAACCCGGGGAGCTGTTTTTT. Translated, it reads CASSQEEPGELFF.